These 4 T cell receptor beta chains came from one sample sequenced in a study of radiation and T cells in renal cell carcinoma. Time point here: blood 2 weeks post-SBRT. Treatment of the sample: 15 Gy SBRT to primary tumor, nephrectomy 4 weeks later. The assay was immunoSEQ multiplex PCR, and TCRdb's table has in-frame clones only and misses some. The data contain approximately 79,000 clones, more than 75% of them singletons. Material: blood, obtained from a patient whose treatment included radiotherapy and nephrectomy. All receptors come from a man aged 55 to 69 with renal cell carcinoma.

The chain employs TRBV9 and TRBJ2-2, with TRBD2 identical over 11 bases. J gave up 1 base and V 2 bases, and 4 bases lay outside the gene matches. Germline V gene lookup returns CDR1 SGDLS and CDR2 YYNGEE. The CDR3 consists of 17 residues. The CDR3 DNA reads TGTGCCAGCAGCGTGACTAGCGGGGACCTGAACACCGGGGAGCTGTTTTTT. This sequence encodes CASSVTSGDLNTGELFF.

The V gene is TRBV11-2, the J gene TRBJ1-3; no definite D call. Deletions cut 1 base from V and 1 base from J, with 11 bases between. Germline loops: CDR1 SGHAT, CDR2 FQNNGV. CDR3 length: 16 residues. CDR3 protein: CASSLVRSPSGNTIYF. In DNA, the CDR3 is TGTGCCAGCAGCTTAGTAAGGAGTCCATCTGGAAACACCATATATTTT.

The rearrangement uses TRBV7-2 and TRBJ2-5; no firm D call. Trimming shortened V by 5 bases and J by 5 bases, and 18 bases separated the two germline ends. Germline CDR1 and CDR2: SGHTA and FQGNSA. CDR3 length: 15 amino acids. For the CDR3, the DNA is TGTGCCAGCAGCCCCCCTATCCGGGCATCCGAGACCCAGTACTTC. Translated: CASSPPIRASETQYF.

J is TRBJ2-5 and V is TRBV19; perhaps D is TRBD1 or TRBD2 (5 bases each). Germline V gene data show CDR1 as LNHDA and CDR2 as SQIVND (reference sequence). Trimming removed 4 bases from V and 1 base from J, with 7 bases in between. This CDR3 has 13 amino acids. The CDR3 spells CASSTGTQETQYF. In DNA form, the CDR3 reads TGTGCCAGTAGTACGGGGACCCAAGAGACCCAGTACTTC.